Presented here are 7 T cell receptor beta chains from one specimen sequenced in a study of T cell responses to AZD1222 COVID-19 vaccine. Method: immunoSEQ multiplex PCR; TCRdb's copy keeps in-frame clones and lacks some. The repertoire includes some 200,000 clones, more than 70% of them detected once, and about 25% sits in the top ten. Sequenced material: peripheral blood, taken 28 days after the second AZD1222 dose. All receptors derive from an adult who received the AZD1222 COVID-19 vaccine.

The chain combines TRBV7-2 with TRBJ2-7; D not certain. The CDR3 has 13 residues. Germline CDR1 is SGHTA and CDR2 is FQGNSA. Trimming pared 4 bases from V and 2 bases from J, leaving 9 bases between. The chain's CDR3 is CASSSLPPYEQYF. The CDR3 bases are TGTGCCAGCAGCTCCCTCCCGCCCTACGAGCAGTACTTC.

The gene calls are TRBV4-1 and TRBJ2-5; 9 bases map to TRBD1. After removal of 4 bases from V and 5 bases from J, the junction contained 11 bases not matched to a gene. Germline V gene lookup returns CDR1 MGHRA and CDR2 YSYEKL. The CDR3 is 16 residues long. The CDR3 loop is CASSPSPGQGGETQYF. The CDR3 region has the DNA TGCGCCAGCAGCCCGAGCCCGGGACAGGGTGGGGAGACCCAGTACTTC.

The chain couples TRBV9 to TRBJ1-2; D uncertain. The CDR3 is made up of 13 amino acids. Trimming stripped 0 bases from V and 4 bases from J, with 7 bases between. Germline values: CDR1 SGDLS, CDR2 YYNGEE. The CDR3 sequence: CASSVEQFYGYTF. The CDR3 nucleotides read TGTGCCAGCAGCGTAGAACAGTTCTATGGCTACACCTTC.

The rearrangement links TRBV5-1 to TRBJ2-1; D remains ambiguous. Germline loops: CDR1 SGHRS, CDR2 YFSETQ. The V and J ends lost 2 bases and 5 bases respectively, with 8 bases between them. The CDR3 runs to 13 residues. The CDR3: CASSFVVDNEQFF. The CDR3 DNA sequence: TGCGCCAGCAGCTTTGTGGTGGACAATGAGCAGTTCTTC. The full variable domain, its missing parts supplied by reference TRBV5-1 and TRBJ2-1, is KAGVTQTPRYLIKTRGQQVTLSCSPISGHRSVSWYQQTPGQGLQFLFEYFSETQRNKGNFPGRFSGRQFSNSRSEMNVSTLELGDSALYLCASSFVVDNEQFFGPGTRLTVL.

The chain employs TRBV18 and TRBJ2-2; a possible D gene is TRBD2 (6 bases). Germline assignment: CDR1 KGHSH and CDR2 LQKENI. The CDR3 length is 14 residues. V was shortened by 5 bases and J by 6 bases, with 13 bases between the two germline ends. The CDR3 DNA sequence: TGTGCCAGCTCAATACGCGGGAATGCCGGGGAGCTGTTTTTT. This codes for CASSIRGNAGELFF.

On this clone itself: At one end, the junction sequence differs from germline, possibly due to a read error. V and J are TRBV7-7 and TRBJ2-5; D is uncertain. The CDR3 is 15 residues long. CDR1 and CDR2 from the germline V gene are SSHAT and FNYEAQ (reference sequence). CDR3 residues: CASSLRVSQEETQYF. As DNA, the CDR3 is TGTGCTAGCAGCTTAAGGGTCTCGCAGGAAGAGACCCAGTACTTC.

The count of this clone is one. The rearrangement joins TRBV28 to TRBJ2-5, with D perhaps assigned TRBD1 or TRBD2 (5 bases each). V was cut by 6 bases and J by 5 bases, with 16 bases left in between. Per germline, CDR1 MDHEN and CDR2 SYDVKM. The CDR3 totals 14 residues. CDR3 residues: CASSPGPLPETQYF. For the CDR3, the DNA is TGTGCCAGCAGCCCGGGACCTCTCCCCGAGACCCAGTACTTC.